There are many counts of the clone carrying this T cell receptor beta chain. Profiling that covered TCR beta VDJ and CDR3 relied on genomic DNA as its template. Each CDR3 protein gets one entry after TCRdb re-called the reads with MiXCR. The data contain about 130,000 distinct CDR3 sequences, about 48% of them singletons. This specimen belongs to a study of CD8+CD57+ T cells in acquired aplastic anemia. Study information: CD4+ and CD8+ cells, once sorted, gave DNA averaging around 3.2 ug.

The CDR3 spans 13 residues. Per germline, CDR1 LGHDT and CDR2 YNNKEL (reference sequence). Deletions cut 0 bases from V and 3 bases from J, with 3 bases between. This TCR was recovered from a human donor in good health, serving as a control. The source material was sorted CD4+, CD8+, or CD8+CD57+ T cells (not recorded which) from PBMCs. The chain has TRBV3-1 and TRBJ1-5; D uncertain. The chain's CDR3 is CASSQDTNQPQHF. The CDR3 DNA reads TGTGCCAGCAGCCAAGACACCAATCAGCCCCAGCATTTT. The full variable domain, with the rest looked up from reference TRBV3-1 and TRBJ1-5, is DTAVSQTPKYLVTQMGNDKSIKCEQNLGHDTMYWYKQDSKKFLKIMFSYNNKELIINETVPNRFSPKSPDKAHLNLHINSLELGDSAVYFCASSQDTNQPQHFGDGTRLSIL.